The clone carrying this T cell receptor (beta chain) was detected only a few times. What it binds is not known. Alpha and beta libraries were amplified separately from the second PCR onward. Cells stained for CD3, CD4, CD8, CD45RA and CD27 were sorted into four subsets. An equimolar mix of two oligonucleotides served as the beta constant-region primer for TRBC1 and TRBC2. Ligated cDNA was amplified by four rounds of PCR with nested alpha and beta constant-region primers and SP2. TCRdb independently ran MiXCR on the UMI-ligation and nested PCR reads; one entry per CDR3 protein. The data show more than 95,000 distinct CDR3 sequences, roughly 15% seen once. CDR1 and CDR2 from the germline V gene are SGHRS and YFSETQ. The CDR3 is 12 residues long. With 4 bases removed from V and 9 bases from J, the gap between germline ends came to 11 bases. This entry is derived from a study of naive and memory T cell subsets.

Findings and limits, study-wide: Expression changes during T cell differentiation may affect RNA-based TCR counts. Possibly reflecting memory cells re-expressing CD45RA, a few larger clonotypes occurred in naive repertoires, especially CD8.

The chain joins TRBV5-1 to TRBJ2-1; D ambiguous. The sequenced sample was naive CD8+ T cells from blood. This receptor was taken from a human donor in good health. CDR3 sequence reads: CASSPGDGEQFF. The CDR3 DNA reads as TGCGCCAGCAGCCCTGGCGACGGTGAGCAGTTCTTC.